These T cell receptor beta chains were read from a single sample in a study of T cell responses to AZD1222 COVID-19 vaccine. TCRdb keeps only in-frame clones here, not all; method: immunoSEQ multiplex PCR. Found here are around 130,000 clones, just under 95% of them singletons; the top ten hold about 1.1%. Sequencing used peripheral blood, obtained 28 days after the second AZD1222 dose. All receptors come from an adult who received the AZD1222 COVID-19 vaccine. The CDR3 runs from the conserved cysteine through the conserved F or W. Fields, in order: J gene, V gene, clone size, D gene, CDR3 DNA, CDR3 protein. A D gene is named only where the DNA matches it firmly. Some rows have no size entry. The others give once, few or many, or a class for an expanded clone.

j_call: TRBJ2-7
v_call: TRBV19
clone_size: .
d_call: .
cdr3_nt: TGTGCCAGTAGTATAGCAATACAACACAACTACGAGCAGTACTTC
cdr3_aa: CASSIAIQHNYEQYF

j_call: TRBJ1-1
v_call: TRBV24-1
clone_size: few
d_call: TRBD1
cdr3_nt: TGTGCCACCCGGGACAGAAAGGGAGCTGAAGCTTTCTTT
cdr3_aa: CATRDRKGAEAFF

j_call: TRBJ2-2
v_call: TRBV7-9
clone_size: .
d_call: .
cdr3_nt: TGTGCCAGCAGCTTATATGGGAGTCCGACCGGGGAGCTGTTTTTT
cdr3_aa: CASSLYGSPTGELFF

j_call: TRBJ1-2
v_call: TRBV7-2
clone_size: .
d_call: .
cdr3_nt: TGTGCCAGCAGCTTAGATCCGGCGAACTATGGCTACACCTTC
cdr3_aa: CASSLDPANYGYTF

j_call: TRBJ2-5
v_call: TRBV7-8
clone_size: .
d_call: TRBD2
cdr3_nt: TGTGCCAGCACTCAACCATCACTAGCGGAGACGGTGCAAGAGACCCAGTACTTC
cdr3_aa: CASTQPSLAETVQETQYF

j_call: TRBJ2-3
v_call: TRBV5-1
clone_size: .
d_call: .
cdr3_nt: TGCGCCAGCAGCTTGGGTCTTGGGAGGACAGATACGCAGTATTTT
cdr3_aa: CASSLGLGRTDTQYF

j_call: TRBJ1-2
v_call: TRBV6-5
clone_size: few
d_call: .
cdr3_nt: TGTGCCAGCAGTACAACATCTCCTCCCTATGGCTACACCTTC
cdr3_aa: CASSTTSPPYGYTF

j_call: TRBJ1-3
v_call: TRBV4-3
clone_size: .
d_call: .
cdr3_nt: TGCGCCAGCAGCCAAGATAGGGGGGGCACTGGAAACACCATATATTTT
cdr3_aa: CASSQDRGGTGNTIYF

j_call: TRBJ1-5
v_call: TRBV28
clone_size: .
d_call: .
cdr3_nt: TGTGCCAGCATGAGTGGCGGATGGAGTAGCAATCAGCCCCAGCATTTT
cdr3_aa: CASMSGGWSSNQPQHF

j_call: TRBJ2-1
v_call: TRBV7-2
clone_size: .
d_call: .
cdr3_nt: TGTGCCAGCAGCCGCTATAACAATGAGCAGTTCTTC
cdr3_aa: CASSRYNNEQFF

j_call: TRBJ2-7
v_call: TRBV28
clone_size: .
d_call: .
cdr3_nt: TGTGCCAGTCAGATGGGGGGGGCGCATTACGAGCAGTACTTC
cdr3_aa: CASQMGGAHYEQYF

j_call: TRBJ2-1
v_call: TRBV3-1/TRBV3-2
clone_size: .
d_call: TRBD2
cdr3_nt: TGTGCCAGCAGCCAAGGGCGGCTAGCGGGAGCCAATGAGCAGTTCTTC
cdr3_aa: CASSQGRLAGANEQFF

j_call: TRBJ2-3
v_call: TRBV6-5
clone_size: .
d_call: TRBD2
cdr3_nt: TGTGCCAGCAGGCGGGCGGGAGGGCTCGATACGCAGTATTTT
cdr3_aa: CASRRAGGLDTQYF

j_call: TRBJ2-4
v_call: TRBV30
clone_size: .
d_call: .
cdr3_nt: TGTGCCTGGAGTGTGGCGGACGGCATTCAGTACTTC
cdr3_aa: CAWSVADGIQYF

j_call: TRBJ1-4
v_call: TRBV12-5
clone_size: .
d_call: TRBD1
cdr3_nt: TGTGCTAGTGGTCGACAGGGGGAAAAACTGTTTTTT
cdr3_aa: CASGRQGEKLFF

j_call: TRBJ2-1
v_call: TRBV6-5
clone_size: .
d_call: TRBD2
cdr3_nt: TGTGCCAGCAGCAGGACTAGCGGGGCTTACAATGAGCAGTTCTTC
cdr3_aa: CASSRTSGAYNEQFF

j_call: TRBJ2-7
v_call: TRBV19
clone_size: .
d_call: .
cdr3_nt: TGTGCCAGTAGTGCCGGGACACTATACGAGCAGTACTTC
cdr3_aa: CASSAGTLYEQYF

j_call: TRBJ2-7
v_call: TRBV20-1
clone_size: .
d_call: TRBD1
cdr3_nt: TGCAGTGCTAGTCTCCCCTCGACAGGGGTGCACTACGAGCAGTACTTC
cdr3_aa: CSASLPSTGVHYEQYF

j_call: TRBJ1-4
v_call: TRBV28
clone_size: .
d_call: .
cdr3_nt: TGTGCCAGCAGCCGCGGGGGCATGGATGAAAAACTGTTTTTT
cdr3_aa: CASSRGGMDEKLFF

j_call: TRBJ1-5
v_call: TRBV21-1
clone_size: .
d_call: .
cdr3_nt: TGTGCCAGCAGCAAAGCCAGGGTAAGCAATCAGCCCCAGCATTTT
cdr3_aa: CASSKARVSNQPQHF

j_call: TRBJ1-5
v_call: TRBV5-5
clone_size: .
d_call: .
cdr3_nt: TGTGCCAGCAGCTTTGACGGTAGCAATCAGCCCCAGCATTTT
cdr3_aa: CASSFDGSNQPQHF

j_call: TRBJ1-6
v_call: TRBV28
clone_size: once
d_call: TRBD1
cdr3_nt: TGTGCCAGCAGTCCCCCAACAGGGGCTAATAATTCACCCCTCCACTTT
cdr3_aa: CASSPPTGANNSPLHF

j_call: TRBJ1-1
v_call: TRBV6-1
clone_size: .
d_call: .
cdr3_nt: TGTGCCAGCAGTGAAAGTGGGGGTTGGGGTGAAGCTTTCTTT
cdr3_aa: CASSESGGWGEAFF

j_call: TRBJ2-1
v_call: TRBV11-3
clone_size: .
d_call: TRBD2
cdr3_nt: TGTGCCAGCAGCTCCCTGCGGGGGGTTGGTGAGCAGTTCTTC
cdr3_aa: CASSSLRGVGEQFF

j_call: TRBJ2-5
v_call: TRBV7-2
clone_size: .
d_call: TRBD2
cdr3_nt: TGTGCCAGCAGCTTCGGGACTAGCGGGAGAGGAGGAGAGACCCAGTACTTC
cdr3_aa: CASSFGTSGRGGETQYF

j_call: TRBJ1-5
v_call: TRBV24-1
clone_size: .
d_call: .
cdr3_nt: TGTGCCACCAGTGAACGGACAGCCCTGGGGGGCAATCAGCCCCAGCATTTT
cdr3_aa: CATSERTALGGNQPQHF

j_call: TRBJ1-1
v_call: TRBV9
clone_size: .
d_call: TRBD1
cdr3_nt: TGTGCCAACCTTCAAAACAGGGGGCGGTGGACTGAAGCTTTCTTT
cdr3_aa: CANLQNRGRWTEAFF

j_call: TRBJ1-2
v_call: TRBV7-9
clone_size: .
d_call: .
cdr3_nt: TGTGCCAGCAGCTTAGCTACTGGCTATGGCTACACCTTC
cdr3_aa: CASSLATGYGYTF

j_call: TRBJ1-1
v_call: TRBV27
clone_size: .
d_call: .
cdr3_nt: TGTGCCAGCAGTTTTCGTGAAGGGATCACTGAAGCTTTCTTT
cdr3_aa: CASSFREGITEAFF

j_call: TRBJ1-3
v_call: TRBV3-1/TRBV3-2
clone_size: .
d_call: TRBD1
cdr3_nt: TGTGCCAGCAGCGACCGGGACAGCCGTTTTAGTCAAACCATATATTTT
cdr3_aa: CASSDRDSRFSQTIYF

j_call: TRBJ2-5
v_call: TRBV28
clone_size: .
d_call: TRBD2
cdr3_nt: TGTGCCAGCAGCTCGGGACTAGCGGGAGGCCAAGAGACCCAGTACTTC
cdr3_aa: CASSSGLAGGQETQYF

j_call: TRBJ2-7
v_call: TRBV5-1
clone_size: few
d_call: TRBD1
cdr3_nt: TGCGCCAGCAGCTTGACAGGGGACAGCTCCTACGAGCAGTACTTC
cdr3_aa: CASSLTGDSSYEQYF

j_call: TRBJ1-2
v_call: TRBV3-1/TRBV3-2
clone_size: .
d_call: .
cdr3_nt: TGTGCCAGCAGCCCGCCGGGCCGCTTGTTCTTAGGCTACACCTTC
cdr3_aa: CASSPPGRLFLGYTF

j_call: TRBJ2-5
v_call: TRBV5-4
clone_size: few
d_call: TRBD1
cdr3_nt: TGTGCCAGGCGACAGGGAAAACAAGAGACCCAGTACTTC
cdr3_aa: CARRQGKQETQYF

j_call: TRBJ1-1
v_call: TRBV9
clone_size: .
d_call: .
cdr3_nt: TGTGCCAGCAGCTTCAGCGGGAGGGATTCTGAAGCTTTCTTT
cdr3_aa: CASSFSGRDSEAFF

j_call: TRBJ1-1
v_call: TRBV7-9
clone_size: .
d_call: .
cdr3_nt: TGTGCCAGCAGCCTAGACGAGGCTGAAGCTTTCTTT
cdr3_aa: CASSLDEAEAFF

j_call: TRBJ1-5
v_call: TRBV18
clone_size: .
d_call: TRBD1
cdr3_nt: TGTGCCAGCTCATGGTCGGACAGGGGAAGGTGGGGCAATCAGCCCCAGCATTTT
cdr3_aa: CASSWSDRGRWGNQPQHF

j_call: TRBJ2-5
v_call: TRBV13
clone_size: .
d_call: TRBD1
cdr3_nt: TGTGCCAGCAGCTTCTCCGGGACAGGGGTTGAGACCCAGTACTTC
cdr3_aa: CASSFSGTGVETQYF

j_call: TRBJ1-5
v_call: TRBV4-2
clone_size: .
d_call: TRBD1
cdr3_nt: TGTGCCAGCAGCCGATTGTACGACAGGGGGGATCAGCCCCAGCATTTT
cdr3_aa: CASSRLYDRGDQPQHF

j_call: TRBJ2-3
v_call: TRBV27
clone_size: .
d_call: .
cdr3_nt: TGTGCCAGCAGTTCCTCAGGGGTTGGTACGCAGTATTTT
cdr3_aa: CASSSSGVGTQYF

j_call: TRBJ2-1
v_call: TRBV7-2
clone_size: .
d_call: TRBD1
cdr3_nt: TGTGCCAGCAGCTCGGCCCCGGGACAGGGACGCAATGAGCAGTTCTTC
cdr3_aa: CASSSAPGQGRNEQFF

j_call: TRBJ2-5
v_call: TRBV24-1
clone_size: .
d_call: .
cdr3_nt: TGTGCCACTCCACCGGGGTCCGGATCCGAACCAAGAGAGACCCAGTACTTC
cdr3_aa: CATPPGSGSEPRETQYF

j_call: TRBJ2-7
v_call: TRBV28
clone_size: .
d_call: .
cdr3_nt: TGTGCCAGCAGACAACAGGGTACCTTCTCCTACGAGCAGTACTTC
cdr3_aa: CASRQQGTFSYEQYF

j_call: TRBJ2-1
v_call: TRBV5-8
clone_size: .
d_call: .
cdr3_nt: TGTGCCAGCAGCAGGGCCTACAATGAGCAGTTCTTC
cdr3_aa: CASSRAYNEQFF

j_call: TRBJ2-7
v_call: TRBV12-3/TRBV12-4
clone_size: .
d_call: TRBD2
cdr3_nt: TGTGCCAGCAGGGGGGACTACTCCTACGAGCAGTACTTC
cdr3_aa: CASRGDYSYEQYF

j_call: TRBJ1-2
v_call: TRBV9
clone_size: .
d_call: .
cdr3_nt: TGTGCCAGCAGGGAGCGGGGGGCGTTCACCTTC
cdr3_aa: CASRERGAFTF

j_call: TRBJ2-7
v_call: TRBV3-1/TRBV3-2
clone_size: .
d_call: .
cdr3_nt: TGTGCCAGCAGCCCCGTGAGCTCCTACGAGCAGTACTTC
cdr3_aa: CASSPVSSYEQYF

j_call: TRBJ2-5
v_call: TRBV28
clone_size: few
d_call: .
cdr3_nt: TGTGCCAGCAGTTTTAGGCGACCACAAGAGACCCAGTACTTC
cdr3_aa: CASSFRRPQETQYF

j_call: TRBJ1-1
v_call: TRBV24-1
clone_size: .
d_call: TRBD1
cdr3_nt: TGTGCCACCAGTGGGGCAGGGGGTGACACTGAAGCTTTCTTT
cdr3_aa: CATSGAGGDTEAFF

j_call: TRBJ2-3
v_call: TRBV19
clone_size: .
d_call: .
cdr3_nt: TGTGCCACTTTCTACCCTTCCGCTAGCACAGATACGCAGTATTTT
cdr3_aa: CATFYPSASTDTQYF